This T cell receptor beta chain appears in the sequencing data of a study of T cell changes during pregnancy in multiple sclerosis (dated by TCRdb to the late 2010s). About the study as a whole: The study looked at changes in the T cell repertoire across pregnancy in women with multiple sclerosis.

Libraries came from the immunoSEQ multiplex PCR assay. Here the immuneACCESS table is served through TCRdb, limited to in-frame sequences with V and J called. Missing clones are a known gap in these copies; in checked studies unresolved V genes cover under half, and the rest lacks a known reason. This sample is represented by about 46,000 clones; more than 85% of them were singletons. The leading ten clones occupy 0.39% of the sample. From a lookup of the germline V gene, CDR1 and CDR2 are SGHRS and YFSETQ. The CDR3 sequence holds 15 residues, the cysteine and phenylalanine included. The read is trimmed to its CDR3 DNA, 45 bases read in frame from base 1. Cut back by 4 bases and 1 base, the V and J ends lie 12 bases apart. Points on this clone: Its antigen has not been determined. The record has no base qualities; no much larger clone is one base away.

The chain was built from TRBV5-1 and TRBJ2-1; no D gene call is confident. This specimen consisted of CD4+ T cells from peripheral blood mononuclear cells, obtained after pregnancy. This clonotype originated in a female donor with multiple sclerosis, enrolled in a pregnancy study. The CDR3 corresponds to CASSELALSYNEQFF. Here is the DNA: TGCGCCAGCAGCGAACTCGCGTTATCCTACAATGAGCAGTTCTTC.